The sample holds a few counts of the clone carrying this TCR beta chain. Its target is not known. TCRdb called the 5' RACE reads again in MiXCR, with one record for every CDR3 protein. This sample has fewer than 450,000 distinct CDR3 sequences, with about 4% found just once. This specimen belongs to a study of T cells after yellow fever vaccination. Whole-study results and caveats: Of the clonotypes, a small share occurred in both CD4 and CD8 compartments. Though weaker, the secondary response peaked faster, on day 5 versus 15.

This CDR3 has 16 residues. The V gene's germline CDR1 is MGHRA and CDR2 YSYEKL. The sample here was PBMCs, taken 5 days after the yellow fever booster vaccination. This chain uses TRBV4-1 with TRBJ1-2; D is perhaps TRBD1 (5 bases). The TCR was taken from a man younger than 30 who received the YFV17D yellow fever vaccine. CDR3 residues: CATGWARVSGDYGYTF. The CDR3, as DNA: TGCGCGACCGGATGGGCCAGGGTCTCCGGGGACTATGGCTACACCTTC.